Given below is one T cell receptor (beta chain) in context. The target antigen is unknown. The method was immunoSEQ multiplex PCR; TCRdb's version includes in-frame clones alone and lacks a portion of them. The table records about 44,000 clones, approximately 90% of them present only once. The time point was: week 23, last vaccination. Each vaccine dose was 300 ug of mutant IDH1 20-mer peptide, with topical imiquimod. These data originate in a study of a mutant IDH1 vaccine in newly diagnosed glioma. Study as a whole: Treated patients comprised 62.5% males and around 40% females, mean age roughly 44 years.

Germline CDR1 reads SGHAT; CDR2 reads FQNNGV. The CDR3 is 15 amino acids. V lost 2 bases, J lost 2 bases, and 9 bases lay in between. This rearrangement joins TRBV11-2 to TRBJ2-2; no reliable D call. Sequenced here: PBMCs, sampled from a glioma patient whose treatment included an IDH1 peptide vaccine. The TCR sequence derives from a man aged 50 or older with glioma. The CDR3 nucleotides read TGTGCCAGCAGCTTATTGGGCTCCAACACCGGGGAGCTGTTTTTT. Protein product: CASSLLGSNTGELFF.